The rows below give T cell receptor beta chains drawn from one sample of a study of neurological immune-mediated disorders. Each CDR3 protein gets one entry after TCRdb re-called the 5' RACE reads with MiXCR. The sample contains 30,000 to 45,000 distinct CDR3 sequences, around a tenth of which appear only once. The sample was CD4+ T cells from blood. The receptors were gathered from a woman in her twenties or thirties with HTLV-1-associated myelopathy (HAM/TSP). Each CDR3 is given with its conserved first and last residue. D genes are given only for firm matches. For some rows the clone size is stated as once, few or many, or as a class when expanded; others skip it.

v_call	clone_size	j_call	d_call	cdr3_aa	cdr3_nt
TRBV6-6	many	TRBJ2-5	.	CASSFRGEETQYF	TGTGCCAGCAGTTTTCGAGGGGAGGAGACCCAGTACTTC
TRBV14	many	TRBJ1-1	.	CASTRGGTENTEAFF	TGTGCCAGCACCAGAGGGGGAACAGAGAACACTGAAGCTTTCTTT
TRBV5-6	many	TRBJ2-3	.	CASSPGTILGDTQYF	TGTGCCAGCAGCCCCGGGACCATCCTCGGGGATACGCAGTATTTT
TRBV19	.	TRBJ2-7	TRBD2	CPSSPQGTSGGHEQYF	TGTCCCAGTAGTCCACAAGGGACTAGCGGTGGCCACGAGCAGTACTTC
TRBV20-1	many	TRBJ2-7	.	CSATGWGFSYEQYF	TGCAGTGCAACCGGATGGGGGTTTTCCTACGAGCAGTACTTC
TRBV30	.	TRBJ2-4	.	CAWSSSGHIMARNIQYF	TGTGCCTGGAGTTCGTCCGGCCACATCATGGCCAGAAACATTCAGTACTTC
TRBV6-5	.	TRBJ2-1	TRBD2	CASSRTGSSGAFGQFF	TGTGCCAGCAGCCGTACCGGGTCTAGCGGGGCCTTTGGGCAGTTCTTC
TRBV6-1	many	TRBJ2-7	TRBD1	CASVLGTGTYEQYF	TGTGCCAGCGTCTTGGGGACAGGCACCTACGAGCAGTACTTC
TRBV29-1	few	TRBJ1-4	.	CSVAYRGEKLFF	TGCAGCGTCGCTTATAGGGGCGAAAAACTGTTTTTT
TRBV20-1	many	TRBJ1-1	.	CSALQGSGNTEAFF	TGCAGTGCTCTACAGGGTTCGGGGAACACTGAAGCTTTCTTT
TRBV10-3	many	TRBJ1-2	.	CAIRTSTGHYGYTF	TGTGCCATCAGAACAAGCACTGGGCATTATGGCTACACCTTC
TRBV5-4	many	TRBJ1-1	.	CASSRSGREAFF	TGTGCCAGCAGCCGATCAGGAAGAGAAGCTTTCTTT
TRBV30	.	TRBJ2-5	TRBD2	CASIAGGNPYQETQYF	TGTGCCAGCATAGCGGGGGGTAACCCGTACCAAGAGACCCAGTACTTC
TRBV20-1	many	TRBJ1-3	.	CSASSGNTIYF	TGCAGTGCTAGCTCTGGAAACACCATATATTTT
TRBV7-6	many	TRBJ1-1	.	CASSLDPGAKGAFF	TGTGCCAGCAGCTTAGACCCGGGGGCCAAGGGAGCTTTCTTT
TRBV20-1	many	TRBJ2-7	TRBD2	CSARDWGGLSSEQYF	TGCAGTGCTAGAGATTGGGGGGGACTATCTTCCGAGCAGTACTTC
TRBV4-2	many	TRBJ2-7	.	CASSPGVVPNEQYF	TGTGCCAGCAGCCCTGGGGTAGTCCCCAACGAGCAGTACTTC
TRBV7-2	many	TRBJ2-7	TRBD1	CASSKKRQGANSYEQYF	TGTGCCAGCAGCAAAAAAAGACAGGGGGCCAACTCCTACGAGCAGTACTTC
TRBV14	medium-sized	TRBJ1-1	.	CASSQGTALFEAFF	TGTGCCAGCAGCCAAGGGACAGCCCTTTTCGAAGCTTTCTTT
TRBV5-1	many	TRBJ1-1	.	CASSWRPGEGTEAFF	TGCGCCAGCAGCTGGAGACCAGGGGAGGGCACTGAAGCTTTCTTT
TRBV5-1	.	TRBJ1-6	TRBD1	CASSSDGQGNSPLHF	TGCGCCAGCAGCTCGGATGGACAGGGGAATTCACCCCTCCACTTT
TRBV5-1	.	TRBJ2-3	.	CASSLFTGSDTQYF	TGCGCCAGCAGCTTGTTCACAGGGTCAGATACGCAGTATTTT
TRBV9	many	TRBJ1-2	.	CASSVAFMGNGYTF	TGTGCCAGCAGCGTAGCTTTTATGGGGAATGGCTACACCTTC
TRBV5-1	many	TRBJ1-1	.	CASSSAVGKNTEAFF	TGCGCCAGCAGCTCAGCGGTGGGTAAGAACACTGAAGCTTTCTTT
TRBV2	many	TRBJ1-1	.	CASSVLVNTEAFF	TGTGCCAGCAGTGTTTTAGTGAACACTGAAGCTTTCTTT
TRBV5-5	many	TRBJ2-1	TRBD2	CASNFLAGSSYNEQFF	TGTGCCAGCAACTTTCTAGCGGGGAGCTCCTACAATGAGCAGTTCTTC
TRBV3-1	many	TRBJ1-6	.	CASTQSHFDGNSPLHF	TGTGCCAGCACCCAAAGCCATTTCGACGGGAATTCACCCCTCCACTTT
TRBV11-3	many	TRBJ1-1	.	CASSMELNTEAFF	TGTGCCAGCAGCATGGAGCTGAACACTGAAGCTTTCTTT
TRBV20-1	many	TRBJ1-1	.	CSAPNAGNTEAFF	TGCAGTGCTCCAAATGCGGGGAACACTGAAGCTTTCTTT
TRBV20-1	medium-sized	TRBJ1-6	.	CSARGGAGNSPLHF	TGCAGTGCTAGGGGGGGGGCGGGCAATTCACCCCTCCACTTT
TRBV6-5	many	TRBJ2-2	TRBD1	CASRNTGQGFTGELFF	TGTGCCAGCAGAAATACGGGACAGGGGTTCACCGGGGAGCTGTTTTTT
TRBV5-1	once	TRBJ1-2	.	CASSLGRGPQGNGYTF	TGCGCCAGCAGCTTGGGGAGGGGCCCCCAGGGTAATGGCTACACCTTC
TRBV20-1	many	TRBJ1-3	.	CSASPGGYGNTIYF	TGCAGTGCTAGTCCGGGAGGCTATGGAAACACCATATATTTT
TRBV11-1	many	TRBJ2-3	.	CASSLSQGGSDTQYF	TGTGCCAGCAGCTTATCCCAGGGGGGCTCAGATACGCAGTATTTT